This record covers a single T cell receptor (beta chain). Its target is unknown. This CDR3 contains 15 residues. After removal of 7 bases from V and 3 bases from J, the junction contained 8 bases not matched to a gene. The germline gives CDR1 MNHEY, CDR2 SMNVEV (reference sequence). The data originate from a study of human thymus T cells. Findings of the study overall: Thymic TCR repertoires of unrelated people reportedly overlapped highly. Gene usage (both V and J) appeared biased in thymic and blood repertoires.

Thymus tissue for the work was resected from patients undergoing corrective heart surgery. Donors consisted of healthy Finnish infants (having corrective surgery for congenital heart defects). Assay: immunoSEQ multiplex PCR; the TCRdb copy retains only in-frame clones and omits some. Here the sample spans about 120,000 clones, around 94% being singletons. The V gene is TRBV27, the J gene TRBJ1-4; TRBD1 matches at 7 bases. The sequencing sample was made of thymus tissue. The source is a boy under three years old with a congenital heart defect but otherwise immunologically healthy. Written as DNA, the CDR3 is TGTGCCAGCAAACGACAGGGTCAGGCTAATGAAAAACTGTTTTTT. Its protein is CASKRQGQANEKLFF. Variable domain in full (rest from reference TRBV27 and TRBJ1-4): EAQVTQNPRYLITVTGKKLTVTCSQNMNHEYMSWYRQDPGLGLRQIYYSMNVEVTDKGDVPEGYKVSRKEKRNFPLILESPSPNQTSLYFCASKRQGQANEKLFFGSGTQLSVL.